This T cell receptor (beta chain) was documented in a study of blood T cell repertoires in COVID-19. Study in general: Samples taken during acute and convalescent COVID-19 were collected in the United States, Italy and Spain.

The CDR3 runs to 15 residues. Germline CDR1 LGHNA, CDR2 YNFKEQ. V dropped 4 bases and J dropped 10 bases, with 20 bases sitting between them. Per the original methods: Nucleated cell counts were estimated from reference gene primer amplification. Sequenced by immunoSEQ multiplex PCR; TCRdb stores in-frame clones only, minus some. Clone size and the V and J calls come from that table; the DNA yielded D and trimming. In the table there are under 550,000 clones, around nine tenths of which are singletons. Seattle's cohort entered during active infection and was followed longitudinally. The V and J genes are TRBV4-2 and TRBJ2-1; D perhaps matches TRBD2 (6 bases). The TCR comes from a man aged 18 to 29 with COVID-19, enrolled during active disease. The sequencing input was peripheral blood. As DNA, the CDR3 is TGTGCCAGCAGCCGTACCCTAGCGACCGCGGGGGAGCAGTTCTTC. This sequence encodes CASSRTLATAGEQFF.